The source of this T cell receptor beta chain is a study of T cells after yellow fever vaccination. Findings and limits, study-wide: The study noted that FACS-sorted repertoires could contain abundant clonotypes contaminating from the bulk population.

TCRdb fed the 5' RACE reads into MiXCR, producing one record per CDR3 protein. Of a few hundred thousand distinct CDR3 sequences in the sample, roughly 5% were seen once. Germline CDR1 is SGHRS and CDR2 is YFSETQ. V was clipped by 2 bases and J by 4 bases, with 12 bases between them. This CDR3 spans 14 amino acids. This clonotype was detected a few times. What it recognizes is unknown. The rearrangement links TRBV5-1 to TRBJ1-1; the D gene is possibly TRBD1 (6 bases). The receptor's source is a man between 18 and 35 years old who received the YFV17D yellow fever vaccine. Here the sequenced sample was CD4+ T cells sorted from PBMCs, taken on the day of the yellow fever booster vaccination. The CDR3 DNA reads as TGCGCCAGCAGCTTCGGGGGCGATGGCACTGAAGCTTTCTTT. It is translated as CASSFGGDGTEAFF.